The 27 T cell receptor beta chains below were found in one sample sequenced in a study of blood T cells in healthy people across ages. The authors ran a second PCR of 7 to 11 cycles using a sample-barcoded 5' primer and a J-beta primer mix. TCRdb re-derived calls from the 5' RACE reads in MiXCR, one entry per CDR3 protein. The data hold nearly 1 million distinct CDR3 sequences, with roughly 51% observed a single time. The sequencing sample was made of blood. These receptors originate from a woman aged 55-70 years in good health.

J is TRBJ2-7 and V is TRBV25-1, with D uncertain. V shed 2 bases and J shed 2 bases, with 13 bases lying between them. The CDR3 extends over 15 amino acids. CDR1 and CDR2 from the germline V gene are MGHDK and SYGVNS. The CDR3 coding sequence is TGTGCCAGCAGTGAAACTCGACTCCATACCTACGAGCAGTACTTC. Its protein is CASSETRLHTYEQYF.

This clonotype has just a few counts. This chain's CDR3 is CASSLVGRATVQYF. As DNA, the CDR3 is TGTGCCAGCAGCTTAGTCGGGAGGGCCACGGTGCAGTACTTC. V gene TRBV7-2 combines with J gene TRBJ2-7; 8 nucleotides line up with TRBD2. The germline V gene has CDR1 SGHTA and CDR2 FQGNSA. Germline trimming cut 1 base from V and 9 bases from J; bases unmatched to any gene: 8. The CDR3 contains 14 residues.

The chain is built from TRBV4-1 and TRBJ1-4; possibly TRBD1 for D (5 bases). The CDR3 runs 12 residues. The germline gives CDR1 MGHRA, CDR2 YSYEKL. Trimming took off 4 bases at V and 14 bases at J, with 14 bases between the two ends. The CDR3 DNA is TGCGCCAGCAGCCCTCTTGGGGGGGGTCTGTTTTTT. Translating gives CASSPLGGGLFF.

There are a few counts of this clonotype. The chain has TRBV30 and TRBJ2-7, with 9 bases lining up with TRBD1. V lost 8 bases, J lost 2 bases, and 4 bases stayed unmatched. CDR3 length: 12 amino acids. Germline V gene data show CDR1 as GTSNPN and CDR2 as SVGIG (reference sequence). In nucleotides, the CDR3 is TGTGCCAGACAGGGGGAAACCTACGAGCAGTACTTC. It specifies CARQGETYEQYF. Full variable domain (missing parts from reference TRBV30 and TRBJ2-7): SQTIHQWPATLVQPVGSPLSLECTVEGTSNPNLYWYRQAAGRGLQLLFYSVGIGQISSEVPQNLSASRPQDRQFILSSKKLLLSDSGFYLCARQGETYEQYFGPGTRLTVT.

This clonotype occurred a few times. Here the CDR3 DNA reads TGTGCCAGCAGCCCCGAGACGGGGCTGAACACTGAAGCTTTCTTT. Protein product: CASSPETGLNTEAFF. The rearrangement uses TRBV3-1 and TRBJ1-1; maybe TRBD1 (5 bases). V was shortened by 4 bases and J by 0 bases, with 12 bases between the two germline ends. The CDR3 sequence is 15 residues long. Germline lookup yields CDR1 LGHDT and CDR2 YNNKEL (reference sequence).

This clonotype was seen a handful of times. The CDR3 nucleotides read TGTGCCAGCAGCACCCCAGGATGGGCTAGCGGAACCAGGAGGTGGAACATTCAGTACTTC. It specifies CASSTPGWASGTRRWNIQYF. The chain recombines TRBV12-3 or TRBV12-4 with TRBJ2-4; 7 nucleotides agree with TRBD2. The junction had 27 bases not matched to a gene; V was cut back by 6 bases and J by 7 bases. This CDR3 is 20 amino acids long.

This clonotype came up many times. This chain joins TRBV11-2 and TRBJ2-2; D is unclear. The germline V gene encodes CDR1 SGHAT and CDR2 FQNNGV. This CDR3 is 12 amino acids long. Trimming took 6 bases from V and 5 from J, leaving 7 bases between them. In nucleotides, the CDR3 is TGTGCCAGCAGTCTTGGGACCGGGGAGCTGTTTTTT. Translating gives CASSLGTGELFF.

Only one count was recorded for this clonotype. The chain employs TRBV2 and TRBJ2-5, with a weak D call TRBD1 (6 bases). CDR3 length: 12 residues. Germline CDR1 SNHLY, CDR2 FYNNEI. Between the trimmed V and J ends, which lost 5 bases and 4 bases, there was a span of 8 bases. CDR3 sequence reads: CASSTGIETQYF. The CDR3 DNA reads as TGTGCCAGCAGTACAGGGATAGAGACCCAGTACTTC.

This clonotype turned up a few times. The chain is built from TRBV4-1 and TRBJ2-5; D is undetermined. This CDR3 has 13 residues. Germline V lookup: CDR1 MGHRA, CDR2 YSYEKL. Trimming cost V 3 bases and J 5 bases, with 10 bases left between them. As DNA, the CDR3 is TGCGCCAGCAGCCAGCTGCGGTGGGAGACCCAGTACTTC. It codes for CASSQLRWETQYF.

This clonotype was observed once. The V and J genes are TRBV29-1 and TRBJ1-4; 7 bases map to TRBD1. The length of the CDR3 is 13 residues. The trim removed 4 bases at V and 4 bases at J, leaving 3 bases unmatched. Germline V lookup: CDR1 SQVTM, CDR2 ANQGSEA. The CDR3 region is CSVAGDSNEKLFF. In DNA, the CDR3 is TGCAGCGTTGCTGGGGACAGTAATGAAAAACTGTTTTTT. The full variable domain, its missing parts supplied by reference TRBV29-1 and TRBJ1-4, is SAVISQKPSRDICQRGTSLTIQCQVDSQVTMMFWYRQQPGQSLTLIATANQGSEATYESGFVIDKFPISRPNLTFSTLTVSNMSPEDSSIYLCSVAGDSNEKLFFGSGTQLSVL.

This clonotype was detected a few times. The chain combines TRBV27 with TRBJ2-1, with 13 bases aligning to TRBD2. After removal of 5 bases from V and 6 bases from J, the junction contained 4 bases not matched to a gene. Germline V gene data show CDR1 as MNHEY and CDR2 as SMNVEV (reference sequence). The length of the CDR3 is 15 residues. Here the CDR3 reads CASSDGTSGTNEQFF. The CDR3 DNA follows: TGTGCCAGCAGTGACGGGACTAGCGGGACCAATGAGCAGTTCTTC.

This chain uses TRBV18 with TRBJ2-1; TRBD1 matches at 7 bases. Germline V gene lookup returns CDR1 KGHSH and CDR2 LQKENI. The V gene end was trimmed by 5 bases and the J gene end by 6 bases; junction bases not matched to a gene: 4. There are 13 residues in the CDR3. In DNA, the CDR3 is TGTGCCAGCTCAAGCGGACAGGCCAATGAGCAGTTCTTC. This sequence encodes CASSSGQANEQFF.

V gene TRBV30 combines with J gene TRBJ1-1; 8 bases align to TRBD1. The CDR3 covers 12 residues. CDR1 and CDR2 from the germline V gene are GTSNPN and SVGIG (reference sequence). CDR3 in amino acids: CAVVRDRTEAFF. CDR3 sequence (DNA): TGTGCTGTGGTGCGGGACAGGACTGAAGCTTTCTTT.

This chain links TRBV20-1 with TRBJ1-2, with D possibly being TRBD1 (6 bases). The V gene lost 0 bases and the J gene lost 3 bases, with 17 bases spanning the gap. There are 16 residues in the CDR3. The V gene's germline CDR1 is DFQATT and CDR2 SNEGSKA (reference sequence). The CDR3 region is CSARDPQKTGYYGYTF. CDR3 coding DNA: TGCAGTGCTAGAGATCCCCAGAAGACAGGATACTATGGCTACACCTTC.

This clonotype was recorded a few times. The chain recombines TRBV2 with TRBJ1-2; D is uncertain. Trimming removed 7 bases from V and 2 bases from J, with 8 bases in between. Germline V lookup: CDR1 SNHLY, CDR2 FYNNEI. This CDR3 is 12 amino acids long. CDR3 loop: CASNPGNYGYTF. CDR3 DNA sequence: TGTGCCAGCAACCCCGGCAACTATGGCTACACCTTC.

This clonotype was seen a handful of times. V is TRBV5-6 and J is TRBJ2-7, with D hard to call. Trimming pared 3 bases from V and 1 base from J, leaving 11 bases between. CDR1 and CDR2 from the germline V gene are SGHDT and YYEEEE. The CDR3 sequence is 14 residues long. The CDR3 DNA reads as TGTGCCAGCAGCTACTCGGACCAATCCTACGAGCAGTACTTC. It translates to CASSYSDQSYEQYF.

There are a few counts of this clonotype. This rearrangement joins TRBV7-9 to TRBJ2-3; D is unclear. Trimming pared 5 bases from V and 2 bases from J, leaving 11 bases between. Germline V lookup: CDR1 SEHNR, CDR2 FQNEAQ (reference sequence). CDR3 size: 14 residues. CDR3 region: CASSLQALTDTQYF. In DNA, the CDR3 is TGTGCCAGCAGCCTCCAGGCACTCACAGATACGCAGTATTTT. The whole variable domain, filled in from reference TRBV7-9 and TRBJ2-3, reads DTGVSQNPRHKITKRGQNVTFRCDPISEHNRLYWYRQTLGQGPEFLTYFQNEAQLEKSRLLSDRFSAERPKGSFSTLEIQRTEQGDSAMYLCASSLQALTDTQYFGPGTRLTVL.

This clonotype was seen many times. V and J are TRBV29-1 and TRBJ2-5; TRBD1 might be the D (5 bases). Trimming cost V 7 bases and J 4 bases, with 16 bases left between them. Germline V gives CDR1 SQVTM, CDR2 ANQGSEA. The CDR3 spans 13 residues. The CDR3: CSAKDRSIETQYF. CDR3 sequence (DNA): TGCAGCGCCAAAGACAGAAGTATAGAGACCCAGTACTTC.

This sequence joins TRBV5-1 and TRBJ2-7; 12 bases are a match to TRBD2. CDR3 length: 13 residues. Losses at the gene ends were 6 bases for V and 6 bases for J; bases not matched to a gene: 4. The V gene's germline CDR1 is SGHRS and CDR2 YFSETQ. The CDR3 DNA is TGCGCCAGCATGCTAGCGGGAGGGATCGAGCAGTACTTC. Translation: CASMLAGGIEQYF. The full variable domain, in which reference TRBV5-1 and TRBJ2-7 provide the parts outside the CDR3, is KAGVTQTPRYLIKTRGQQVTLSCSPISGHRSVSWYQQTPGQGLQFLFEYFSETQRNKGNFPGRFSGRQFSNSRSEMNVSTLELGDSALYLCASMLAGGIEQYFGPGTRLTVT.

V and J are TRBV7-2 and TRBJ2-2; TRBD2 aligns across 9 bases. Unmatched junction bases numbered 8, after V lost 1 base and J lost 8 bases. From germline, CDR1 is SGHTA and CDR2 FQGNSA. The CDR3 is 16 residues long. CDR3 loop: CASSLGGRAVPGELFF. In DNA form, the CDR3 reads TGTGCCAGCAGCTTAGGCGGGAGGGCAGTTCCAGGGGAGCTGTTTTTT.

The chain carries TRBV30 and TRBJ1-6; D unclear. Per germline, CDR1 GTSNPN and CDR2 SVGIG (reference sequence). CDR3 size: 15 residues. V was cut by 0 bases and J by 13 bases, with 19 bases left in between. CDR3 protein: CAWSVRHGDLSPLHF. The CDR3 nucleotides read TGTGCCTGGAGTGTACGTCACGGAGATTTGAGTCCCCTCCACTTT. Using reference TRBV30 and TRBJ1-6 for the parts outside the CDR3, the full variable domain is SQTIHQWPATLVQPVGSPLSLECTVEGTSNPNLYWYRQAAGRGLQLLFYSVGIGQISSEVPQNLSASRPQDRQFILSSKKLLLSDSGFYLCAWSVRHGDLSPLHFGNGTRLTVT.

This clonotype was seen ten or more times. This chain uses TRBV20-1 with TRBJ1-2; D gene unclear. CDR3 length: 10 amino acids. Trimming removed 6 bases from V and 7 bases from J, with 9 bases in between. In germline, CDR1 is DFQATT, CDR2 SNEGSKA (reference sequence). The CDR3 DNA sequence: TGCAGTGCCTCCCAGTGTGGCTACACCTTC. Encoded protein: CSASQCGYTF.

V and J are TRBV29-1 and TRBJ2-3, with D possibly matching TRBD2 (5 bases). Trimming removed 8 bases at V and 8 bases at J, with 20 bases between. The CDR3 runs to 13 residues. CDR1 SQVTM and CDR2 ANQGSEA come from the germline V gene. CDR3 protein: CSSELVLAGTQYF. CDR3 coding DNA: TGCAGCTCGGAACTAGTGCTCGCAGGTACGCAGTATTTT.

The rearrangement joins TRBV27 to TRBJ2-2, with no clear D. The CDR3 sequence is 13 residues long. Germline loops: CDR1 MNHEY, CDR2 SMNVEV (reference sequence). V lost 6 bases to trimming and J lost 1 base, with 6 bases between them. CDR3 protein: CASRPRNTGELFF. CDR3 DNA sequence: TGTGCCAGCAGACCGAGGAACACCGGGGAGCTGTTTTTT.

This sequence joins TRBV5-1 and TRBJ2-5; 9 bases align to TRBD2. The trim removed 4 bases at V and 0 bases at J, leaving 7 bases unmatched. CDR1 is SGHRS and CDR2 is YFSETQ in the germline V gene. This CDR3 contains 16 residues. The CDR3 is CASSDAGGPYQETQYF. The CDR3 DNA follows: TGCGCCAGCAGCGACGCGGGAGGGCCCTACCAAGAGACCCAGTACTTC. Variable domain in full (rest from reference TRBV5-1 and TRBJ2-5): KAGVTQTPRYLIKTRGQQVTLSCSPISGHRSVSWYQQTPGQGLQFLFEYFSETQRNKGNFPGRFSGRQFSNSRSEMNVSTLELGDSALYLCASSDAGGPYQETQYFGPGTRLLVL.

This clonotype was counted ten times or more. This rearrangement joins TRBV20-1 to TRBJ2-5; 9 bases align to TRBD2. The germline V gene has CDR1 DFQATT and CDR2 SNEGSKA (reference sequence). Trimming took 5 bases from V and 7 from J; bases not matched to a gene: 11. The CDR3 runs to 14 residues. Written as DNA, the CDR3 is TGCAGTGCTCCCTTCCTAGCGGGGACCCGGACCCAGTACTTC. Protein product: CSAPFLAGTRTQYF.

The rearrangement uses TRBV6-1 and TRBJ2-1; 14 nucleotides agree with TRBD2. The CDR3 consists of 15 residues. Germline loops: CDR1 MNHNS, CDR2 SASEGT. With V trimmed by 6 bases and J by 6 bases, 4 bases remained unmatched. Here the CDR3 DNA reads TGTGCCAGCAGGCTGGGACTAGCGGGAGTCAATGAGCAGTTCTTC. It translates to CASRLGLAGVNEQFF.